This TCR beta chain came from a study of blood T cell repertoires in COVID-19. About the study: Sources were T cells, B-cell-depleted T cells, or PBMCs; the material itself was cDNA or gDNA.

The table lists this clone with a count of one. Measured with immunoSEQ multiplex PCR; TCRdb has only the in-frame clones, and not every one. Of around 620,000 clones listed, just under 90% are singletons. CDR1 is MNHEY and CDR2 is SVGAGI in the germline V gene. V was trimmed by 4 bases and J by 7 bases, leaving 5 bases between them. The CDR3 is 12 amino acids. Sequences were obtained from peripheral blood. This receptor was obtained from a woman under 30 with acute or convalescent COVID-19. The rearrangement links TRBV6-5 to TRBJ1-6, with no clear D. DNA for the CDR3: TGTGCCAGCAGTTGGAGGAATTCACCCCTCCACTTT. Translating it yields CASSWRNSPLHF.